Sequencing of this T cell receptor (beta chain) was carried out in a study of cytomegalovirus exposure and HLA in healthy donors. Using immunoSEQ multiplex PCR, the repertoire was profiled, and TCRdb retains in-frame clones only, with some absent. The table has more than 85,000 clones, approximately 95% seen once. The germline CDR1 and CDR2 sequences are SGDLS and YYNGEE. Unmatched junction bases numbered 1, after V lost 2 bases and J lost 4 bases. This CDR3 comprises 15 residues. The chain links TRBV9 to TRBJ2-1; 12 bases line up with TRBD2. This clonotype was obtained from a woman in her 30s in good health and CMV-seropositive. The sample consisted of PBMCs. The CDR3 nucleotides read TGTGCCAGCAGCGTGGGACTAGCGGGTTACAATGAGCAGTTCTTC. It specifies CASSVGLAGYNEQFF.